Shown below are 23 T cell receptor beta chains from a single sample sequenced in a study of blood T cell repertoires in COVID-19. The table came from immunoSEQ multiplex PCR; TCRdb's copy has only in-frame clones and leaves some out. The table has 250,000 or so clones, about 90% seen once. The sample taken for sequencing was peripheral blood. Source of these receptors: a man aged 18 to 30 with active or convalescent COVID-19.

The chain carries TRBV19 and TRBJ2-3; 8 bases are shared with TRBD1. CDR1 LNHDA and CDR2 SQIVND come from the germline V gene (reference sequence). The junction had 4 bases not matched to a gene; V was cut back by 5 bases and J by 0 bases. CDR3 length equals 15 residues. The CDR3 here is CASSQGAVSTDTQYF. CDR3 nucleotide sequence: TGTGCCAGTAGTCAGGGGGCAGTCAGCACAGATACGCAGTATTTT.

This chain uses TRBV12-3 or TRBV12-4 with TRBJ1-1, with 7 bases matching TRBD1. Trimming removed 8 bases from V and 1 base from J; junction bases left unmatched: 4. This CDR3 has 13 amino acids. The CDR3 region has the DNA TGTGCCAGCGCAGGGGGTTGGAACACTGAAGCTTTCTTT. It codes for CASAGGWNTEAFF.

The count of this clone is one. J is TRBJ1-2 and V is TRBV7-8; 10 bases are shared with TRBD1. CDR3 length equals 16 residues. The germline CDR1 and CDR2 sequences are SGHVS and FQNEAQ. Trimming removed 1 base from V and 4 bases from J; junction bases left unmatched: 6. This CDR3 is CASSLGSGTGVYGYTF. DNA for the CDR3: TGTGCCAGCAGCTTAGGTTCCGGGACAGGGGTCTATGGCTACACCTTC. The full variable domain, its missing parts supplied by reference TRBV7-8 and TRBJ1-2, is GAGVSQSPRYKVAKRGQDVALRCDPISGHVSLFWYQQALGQGPEFLTYFQNEAQLDKSGLPSDRFFAERPEGSVSTLKIQRTQQEDSAVYLCASSLGSGTGVYGYTFGSGTRLTVV.

As DNA, the CDR3 is TGTGCCAGCCCGGACAGGAGCAATCAGCCCCAGCATTTT. As protein: CASPDRSNQPQHF. This chain links TRBV28 with TRBJ1-5; 7 bases agree with TRBD1. V was clipped by 8 bases and J by 1 base; unmatched bases: 2. Germline V gene lookup returns CDR1 MDHEN and CDR2 SYDVKM. The CDR3 contains 13 residues.

V gene TRBV13 combines with J gene TRBJ2-7, with D maybe TRBD2 (5 bases). Germline values: CDR1 PRHDT, CDR2 FYEKMQ (reference sequence). This CDR3 is 15 amino acids long. V lost 3 bases, J lost 2 bases, and 14 bases lay in between. The CDR3 spells CASSFGRGSPYEQYF. In nucleotides, the CDR3 is TGTGCCAGCAGCTTCGGGCGAGGGAGCCCCTACGAGCAGTACTTC.

The chain links TRBV7-2 to TRBJ2-7, with 8 positions matching TRBD1. CDR1 is SGHTA and CDR2 is FQGNSA in the germline V gene. This CDR3 contains 15 residues. After removal of 5 bases from V and 0 bases from J, the junction contained 6 bases not matched to a gene. The CDR3, as DNA: TGTGCCAGCAGCCCGTGGGACAGGCCCTCCTACGAGCAGTACTTC. It translates to CASSPWDRPSYEQYF.

The chain recombines TRBV4-3 with TRBJ2-1; TRBD1 might be the D (7 bases). CDR3 length: 19 residues. The germline gives CDR1 LGHNA, CDR2 YSLEER. V shed 0 bases and J shed 2 bases, with 20 bases lying between them. CDR3 DNA: TGCGCCAGCAGCCAAGATCGGAGGGGGCGAATAGCCCCCTACAATGAGCAGTTCTTC. It is translated as CASSQDRRGRIAPYNEQFF.

This clone was counted once. The CDR3 DNA reads as TGTGCCAGTAGTTCGGTCCCCGGGACAGGGTTTTCAGATACGCAGTATTTT. Amino acids: CASSSVPGTGFSDTQYF. V and J are TRBV19 and TRBJ2-3; 9 positions agree with TRBD1. The CDR3 consists of 17 residues. V dropped 5 bases and J dropped 4; count of bases not matched to a gene: 13. Per the germline V gene, CDR1 is LNHDA and CDR2 is SQIVND (reference sequence).

This rearrangement joins TRBV5-1 to TRBJ1-1; TRBD1 matches 7 bases. V was pared by 3 bases and J by 7 bases, with 9 bases of the junction left unmatched. The germline CDR1 and CDR2 sequences are SGHRS and YFSETQ. This CDR3 has 14 residues. The CDR3 sequence is CASSSGTVWREAFF. The CDR3 nucleotides are TGCGCCAGCAGCTCAGGGACAGTTTGGCGTGAAGCTTTCTTT.

The chain employs TRBV6-5 and TRBJ2-3, with a weak D call TRBD1 (5 bases). The CDR3 covers 15 residues. The germline V and J ends were trimmed by 7 bases and 1 base, with 15 bases remaining between them. The germline gives CDR1 MNHEY, CDR2 SVGAGI. The CDR3 loop reads CASKIKGFGTDTQYF. In DNA, the CDR3 is TGTGCCAGCAAAATCAAGGGGTTCGGCACAGATACGCAGTATTTT.

This chain links TRBV29-1 with TRBJ1-2; the match to TRBD1 covers 9 bases. This CDR3 spans 13 amino acids. Germline assignment: CDR1 SQVTM and CDR2 ANQGSEA. V trimming: 7 bases; J trimming: 7 bases; junction bases outside the gene matches: 10. CDR3 in DNA: TGCAGCGCTGGGGACAGGGTATACGGTGGCTACACCTTC. Translating gives CSAGDRVYGGYTF. The full variable domain, rest sourced from reference TRBV29-1 and TRBJ1-2, is SAVISQKPSRDICQRGTSLTIQCQVDSQVTMMFWYRQQPGQSLTLIATANQGSEATYESGFVIDKFPISRPNLTFSTLTVSNMSPEDSSIYLCSAGDRVYGGYTFGSGTRLTVV.

The genes are TRBV27 and TRBJ2-4, with D perhaps TRBD2 (6 bases). The germline CDR1 and CDR2 sequences are MNHEY and SMNVEV (reference sequence). The CDR3 runs to 15 residues. With 4 bases removed from V and 0 bases from J, the gap between germline ends came to 10 bases. The CDR3 here is CASSSGLSAKNIQYF. CDR3 nucleotide sequence: TGTGCCAGCAGTTCGGGACTTTCAGCCAAAAACATTCAGTACTTC.

The chain uses TRBV7-3 and TRBJ1-2; 7 bases are shared with TRBD1. Germline values: CDR1 SGHTA, CDR2 FQGTGA. V shed 5 bases, J shed 2 bases, and the junction held 8 bases outside the gene matches. The CDR3 extends over 15 amino acids. CDR3 DNA sequence: TGTGCCAGCAGCCCGTCGACAGGGTCCAACTATGGCTACACCTTC. It codes for CASSPSTGSNYGYTF.

The CDR3 spells CASSLSQSSYNEQFF. In DNA form, the CDR3 reads TGCGCCAGCAGCTTGTCACAAAGCTCCTACAATGAGCAGTTCTTC. The V gene is TRBV5-1, the J gene TRBJ2-1; no clear D gene. The germline V gene has CDR1 SGHRS and CDR2 YFSETQ. V was cut by 1 base and J by 0 bases, with 8 bases left in between. This CDR3 is built from 15 residues.

This chain joins TRBV12-3 or TRBV12-4 and TRBJ2-7; weak D call: TRBD1 (6 bases). V was clipped by 6 bases and J by 5 bases, with 14 bases between them. This CDR3 spans 13 amino acids. The DNA for the CDR3 is TGTGCCAGCAGCCTTGGACAGCCCAACGAGCAGTACTTC. This encodes CASSLGQPNEQYF.

This clone was counted only a few times. The rearrangement links TRBV4-3 to TRBJ2-1, with 9 bases fitting TRBD2. The junction had 6 bases not matched to a gene; V was cut back by 0 bases and J by 6 bases. The CDR3 covers 16 residues. Germline CDR1 is LGHNA and CDR2 is YSLEER. The DNA for the CDR3 is TGCGCCAGCAGCCAAGAAGAGGGCGGGGGGGGCAATGAGCAGTTCTTC. Amino acids: CASSQEEGGGGNEQFF.

This chain connects TRBV12-3 or TRBV12-4 to TRBJ1-2, with 7 bases matching TRBD1. CDR3 length equals 13 residues. Trimming removed 6 bases from V and 4 bases from J; junction bases left unmatched: 5. For the CDR3, the DNA is TGTGCCAGCAGCTCAGACAGGGCCTATGGCTACACCTTC. It is translated as CASSSDRAYGYTF.

The chain uses TRBV6-6 and TRBJ1-2; TRBD1 might be the D (6 bases). Germline assignment: CDR1 MNHNY and CDR2 SVGAGI (reference sequence). V was clipped by 5 bases and J by 5 bases, with 24 bases between them. The length of the CDR3 is 17 residues. CDR3 DNA sequence: TGTGCCAGCAGTCTCGGCGAGCCAGGGGAAAAAATGTATGGCTACACCTTC. It codes for CASSLGEPGEKMYGYTF.

This chain joins TRBV7-2 and TRBJ1-1; D might be TRBD1 (6 bases). The V end lost 3 bases, the J end lost 2 bases, and 10 bases lay between the germline ends. This CDR3 has 14 amino acids. Per germline, CDR1 SGHTA and CDR2 FQGNSA. Here the CDR3 DNA reads TGTGCCAGCAGCTTCCGACAGGCTAACACTGAAGCTTTCTTT. Protein: CASSFRQANTEAFF. Looking up the rest from reference TRBV7-2 and TRBJ1-1 gives the full variable domain: GAGVSQSPSNKVTEKGKDVELRCDPISGHTALYWYRQSLGQGLEFLIYFQGNSAPDKSGLPSDRFSAERTGGSVSTLTIQRTQQEDSAVYLCASSFRQANTEAFFGQGTRLTVV.

The gene calls are TRBV28 and TRBJ1-5, with 8 bases identical to TRBD1. The germline V gene encodes CDR1 MDHEN and CDR2 SYDVKM. J was trimmed by 3 bases and V by 5 bases; bases with no gene match: 18. This CDR3 is built from 19 residues. The CDR3 reads CASSPWPRGTGRFNQPQHF. The CDR3 DNA is TGTGCCAGCAGTCCATGGCCCCGAGGGACAGGCCGTTTCAATCAGCCCCAGCATTTT.

This clone was seen more than once but under ten times. V usage is TRBV2 and J usage is TRBJ1-5; TRBD1 agrees at 9 bases. The CDR3 runs 14 residues. Germline loops: CDR1 SNHLY, CDR2 FYNNEI. V gave up 5 bases and J gave up 4 bases; unmatched junction bases: 3. CDR3 nucleotides: TGTGCCAGCAGTTCCGGGACAGGGAATCAGCCCCAGCATTTT. Translation gives CASSSGTGNQPQHF.

V gene TRBV7-2 combines with J gene TRBJ2-5; 7 positions match TRBD1. The junction had 7 bases not matched to a gene; V was cut back by 5 bases and J by 7 bases. The CDR3 covers 13 residues. CDR1 is SGHTA and CDR2 is FQGNSA in the germline V gene. In nucleotides, the CDR3 is TGTGCCAGCAGCCGAGACAGGGCTGGGACCCAGTACTTC. It translates to CASSRDRAGTQYF.

The rearrangement joins TRBV28 to TRBJ1-5; the match to TRBD1 covers 8 bases. The CDR3 runs 12 residues. With V trimmed by 7 bases and J by 9 bases, 5 bases remained unmatched. Per the germline V gene, CDR1 is MDHEN and CDR2 is SYDVKM. This chain's CDR3 is CASTTGVRPQHF. CDR3 DNA sequence: TGTGCCAGCACGACAGGGGTTCGGCCCCAGCATTTT.